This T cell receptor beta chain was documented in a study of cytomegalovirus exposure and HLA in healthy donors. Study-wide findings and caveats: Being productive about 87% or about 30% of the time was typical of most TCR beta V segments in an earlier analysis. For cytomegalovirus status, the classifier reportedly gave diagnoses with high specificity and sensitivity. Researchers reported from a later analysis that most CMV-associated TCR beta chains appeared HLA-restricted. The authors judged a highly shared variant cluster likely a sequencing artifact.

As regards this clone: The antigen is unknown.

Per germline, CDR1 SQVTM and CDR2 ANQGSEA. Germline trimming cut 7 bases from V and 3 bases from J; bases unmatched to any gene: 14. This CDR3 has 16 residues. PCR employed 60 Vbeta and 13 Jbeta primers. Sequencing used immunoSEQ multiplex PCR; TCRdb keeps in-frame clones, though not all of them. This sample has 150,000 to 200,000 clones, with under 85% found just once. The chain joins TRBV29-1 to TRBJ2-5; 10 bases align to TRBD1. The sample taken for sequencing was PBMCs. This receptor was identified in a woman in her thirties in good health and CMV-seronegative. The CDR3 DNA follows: TGCAGCGCCCTACTTACGGGACAGGGGAAAAAAGAGACCCAGTACTTC. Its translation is CSALLTGQGKKETQYF.